These 4 T cell receptor beta chains were all obtained from the same sample, sequenced in a study of T cell repertoires in cytomegalovirus infection. TCRdb ran MiXCR on the reads and lists one entry per CDR3 protein. The repertoire has about 740,000 distinct CDR3 sequences, roughly 36% of them found once; the top ten carry around 2.8%. Material for sequencing was PBMCs. The origin of the receptors is a human donor in good health (CMV status not recorded). Some clones in this sample may be carry-over from other donors' samples.

This rearrangement joins TRBV5-1 to TRBJ1-2; TRBD1 might be the D (6 bases). Germline values: CDR1 SGHRS, CDR2 YFSETQ. V gave up 3 bases and J gave up 4 bases, with 16 bases separating them. This CDR3 has 15 amino acids. DNA for the CDR3: TGCGCCAGCAGCTCGGACAGCAACATCGGCTATGGCTACACCTTC. This encodes CASSSDSNIGYGYTF.

This clonotype was seen repeatedly, ten times or more. V gene TRBV7-2 combines with J gene TRBJ1-4; D call uncertain. V was pared by 0 bases and J by 2 bases, with 4 bases between. The CDR3 spans 14 residues. From germline, CDR1 is SGHTA and CDR2 FQGNSA. CDR3 DNA sequence: TGTGCCAGCAGCTTAGCTTCCACTAATGAAAAACTGTTTTTT. It specifies CASSLASTNEKLFF.

This clonotype occurred a few times. The chain carries TRBV7-2 and TRBJ1-4; 12 nucleotides align to TRBD1. Germline assignment: CDR1 SGHTA and CDR2 FQGNSA. V shed 5 bases, J shed 7 bases, and the junction held 5 bases outside the gene matches. CDR3 length: 15 amino acids. In DNA form, the CDR3 reads TGTGCCAGCAGCCGGGGACAGGGGGCACGTGAAAAACTGTTTTTT. Its translation: CASSRGQGAREKLFF. Using reference TRBV7-2 and TRBJ1-4 for the parts outside the CDR3, the full variable domain is GAGVSQSPSNKVTEKGKDVELRCDPISGHTALYWYRQSLGQGLEFLIYFQGNSAPDKSGLPSDRFSAERTGGSVSTLTIQRTQQEDSAVYLCASSRGQGAREKLFFGSGTQLSVL.

This clonotype was recorded a few times. V usage is TRBV6-6 and J usage is TRBJ2-7; D remains unclear. The CDR3 runs 15 residues. V lost 2 bases to trimming and J lost 0 bases, with 11 bases between them. CDR1 and CDR2 from the germline V gene are MNHNY and SVGAGI (reference sequence). The CDR3 reads CASSYNTDSSYEQYF. The CDR3, as DNA: TGTGCCAGCAGTTACAACACCGATTCCTCCTACGAGCAGTACTTC.